This TCR beta chain emerged from a study of shared clonotypes between healthy human individuals. Broader study findings: Expectations were that clonotype sharing among donors would be affected by sequencing depth.

Comment on this clone: As yet, its antigen is unknown.

CDR3 size: 15 residues. The germline V and J ends were trimmed by 8 bases and 5 bases, with 18 bases remaining between them. In germline, CDR1 is MDHEN, CDR2 SYDVKM. A deep-level run was used for the assay. It was approximately 0.2 ug DNA, about 30,000 T cell genomes, that sorted-subset replicate PCRs used. Sequenced by immunoSEQ multiplex PCR; TCRdb stores in-frame clones only, minus some. The sample lists roughly 1,000,000 clones, more than 75% occurring once. Sequenced: memory CD4+ T cells from PBMCs. Regarding subset: CD45RA-negative fraction. The TCR sequence derives from a man between 18 and 29 years old in good health. Some clones in this sample may be carry-over from other donors' samples. The gene calls are TRBV28 and TRBJ1-4; no clear D gene. The CDR3 sequence: CASRDRRQTNEKLFF. In DNA form, the CDR3 reads TGTGCCAGCCGCGACCGGCGGCAGACAAATGAAAAACTGTTTTTT.